Below, 20 T cell receptor beta chains from the same sample are listed, as sequenced in a study of T-cell reconstitution after alpha-beta-depleted transplantation in children. Unique molecular identifiers were incorporated during preparation of the TCRbeta library. TCRdb re-called the PCR reads with MiXCR, one entry per CDR3 protein. The data hold 400,000 to 500,000 distinct CDR3 sequences, with under 13% observed a single time. The input for sequencing was PBMCs from the stem cell graft donor, taken from the stem cell graft. Receptors were obtained from a human donor who donated a stem cell graft to a child with acute myeloid leukemia.

This clonotype was counted ten times or more. This sequence joins TRBV29-1 and TRBJ2-5; D remains ambiguous. V was cut by 6 bases and J by 2 bases, with 10 bases left in between. The CDR3 runs 12 residues. Germline assignment: CDR1 SQVTM and CDR2 ANQGSEA. CDR3 loop: CSVVRVQETQYF. For the CDR3, the DNA is TGCAGCGTCGTACGGGTACAAGAGACCCAGTACTTC.

The sample holds a few counts of this clonotype. V gene TRBV5-1 combines with J gene TRBJ1-2; no definite D call. The germline gives CDR1 SGHRS, CDR2 YFSETQ. The CDR3 is made up of 13 amino acids. Trimming left V 4 bases short and J 4 bases short, with 11 bases between. CDR3 DNA sequence: TGCGCCAGCAGCCTCGGGTCGTTCTATGGCTACACCTTC. It yields the protein CASSLGSFYGYTF.

The V gene is TRBV12-3 or TRBV12-4, the J gene TRBJ1-5; 11 positions agree with TRBD1. The CDR3 covers 14 residues. After removal of 5 bases from V and 6 bases from J, the junction contained 3 bases not matched to a gene. CDR3 residues: CASSRTGGLQPQHF. The CDR3 DNA sequence: TGTGCCAGCAGTAGGACAGGGGGCCTTCAGCCCCAGCATTTT.

This chain connects TRBV27 to TRBJ1-4; perhaps TRBD1 as D (5 bases). V lost 5 bases and J lost 0, with 16 bases in between. The CDR3 totals 17 residues. Per the germline V gene, CDR1 is MNHEY and CDR2 is SMNVEV (reference sequence). The CDR3 is CASSPSWGEATNEKLFF. As DNA, the CDR3 is TGTGCCAGCAGTCCATCCTGGGGGGAAGCAACTAATGAAAAACTGTTTTTT.

The CDR3 spells CASSLVQLPITDTQYF. CDR3 DNA: TGTGCCAGCAGCTTGGTACAGCTCCCTATCACAGATACGCAGTATTTT. The chain uses TRBV5-5 and TRBJ2-3; D is ambiguous. Deletions cut 0 bases from V and 2 bases from J, with 13 bases between. The CDR3 is made up of 16 amino acids. Germline V gene sequence: CDR1 SGHKS, CDR2 YYEKEE (reference sequence).

This clonotype was detected ten times or more. CDR3 DNA: TGCGCCAGCAGCTTGGAAGGGACAGGCGAGGGGGAGCAGTACTTC. Its protein is CASSLEGTGEGEQYF. The chain is built from TRBV5-1 and TRBJ2-7, with 8 positions matching TRBD1. The CDR3 runs 15 residues. The trim removed 0 bases at V and 7 bases at J, leaving 9 bases unmatched. In germline, CDR1 is SGHRS, CDR2 YFSETQ.

Concerning this clonotype: Germline is not matched at one junction end, which may reflect a read error. The rearrangement joins TRBV12-3 or TRBV12-4 to TRBJ2-6; maybe TRBD1 (6 bases). The CDR3 is made up of 19 amino acids. The CDR3 sequence: CTSSFLLGDRSSGANVLTF. CDR3 coding DNA: TGTACCAGCAGTTTTCTTCTAGGCGACAGGAGCTCTGGGGCCAACGTCCTGACTTTC.

CDR3 coding DNA: TGTGCCAGCAGCCGTAGTGTCTCCCCTGAGCAGTTCTTC. Its protein product is CASSRSVSPEQFF. The chain has TRBV7-6 and TRBJ2-1; D unresolved. Trimming cost V 5 bases and J 9 bases, with 14 bases left between them. This CDR3 region has 13 residues. Germline V gives CDR1 SGHVS, CDR2 FNYEAQ.

The sample holds a few counts of this clonotype. This chain uses TRBV5-1 with TRBJ2-1, with TRBD2 identical over 11 bases. Germline CDR1 reads SGHRS; CDR2 reads YFSETQ. The CDR3 sequence is 15 residues long. After removal of 4 bases from V and 14 bases from J, the junction contained 14 bases not matched to a gene. The CDR3 reads CASSLTATSGGGEFF. As DNA, the CDR3 is TGCGCCAGCAGCCTAACTGCTACTAGCGGGGGTGGCGAGTTCTTC. The full variable domain, rest sourced from reference TRBV5-1 and TRBJ2-1, is KAGVTQTPRYLIKTRGQQVTLSCSPISGHRSVSWYQQTPGQGLQFLFEYFSETQRNKGNFPGRFSGRQFSNSRSEMNVSTLELGDSALYLCASSLTATSGGGEFFGPGTRLTVL.

This chain connects TRBV7-2 to TRBJ1-6; no firm D call. Trimming stripped 0 bases from V and 7 bases from J, with 10 bases between. Germline-derived CDR1 and CDR2 are SGHTA and FQGNSA. The CDR3 is 15 amino acids. This CDR3 reads CASSLALSGNSPLHF. CDR3 in DNA: TGTGCCAGCAGCTTAGCTCTGTCGGGGAATTCACCCCTCCACTTT. Using reference TRBV7-2 and TRBJ1-6 for the parts outside the CDR3, the full variable domain is GAGVSQSPSNKVTEKGKDVELRCDPISGHTALYWYRQSLGQGLEFLIYFQGNSAPDKSGLPSDRFSAERTGGSVSTLTIQRTQQEDSAVYLCASSLALSGNSPLHFGNGTRLTVT.

The rearrangement joins TRBV10-3 to TRBJ1-5; D perhaps matches TRBD1 (6 bases). The V end was cut by 0 bases, the J end by 3 bases, with 9 bases between. The CDR3 contains 15 residues. Per the germline V gene, CDR1 is ENHRY and CDR2 is SYGVKD. The CDR3 region is CAISESTGNNQPQHF. The CDR3 DNA sequence: TGTGCCATCAGTGAGTCGACAGGAAACAATCAGCCCCAGCATTTT.

The rearrangement links TRBV18 to TRBJ2-2; no clear D. The CDR3 totals 15 residues. V was shortened by 3 bases and J by 5 bases, with 13 bases between the two germline ends. From germline, CDR1 is KGHSH and CDR2 LQKENI. CDR3 bases: TGTGCCAGCTCACCGGACGGTGCGATTACCGGGGAGCTGTTTTTT. Protein sequence: CASSPDGAITGELFF.

The chain joins TRBV4-1 to TRBJ2-7, with 8 bases that match TRBD1. The V gene's germline CDR1 is MGHRA and CDR2 YSYEKL. V shed 1 base and J 2 bases; nucleotides not matched to a gene: 4. This CDR3 is 15 amino acids long. The CDR3 DNA reads as TGCGCCAGCAGCCAAGGGCAGGGGGCCACCTACGAGCAGTACTTC. Translation gives CASSQGQGATYEQYF.

This clonotype was found a few times. The V call is TRBV5-1, the J call TRBJ2-1; D not certain. CDR3 length equals 13 residues. CDR1 is SGHRS and CDR2 is YFSETQ in the germline V gene. V was shortened by 0 bases and J by 8 bases, with 9 bases between the two germline ends. CDR3 sequence (DNA): TGCGCCAGCAGCTTGGCCCGGTATCATGAGCAGTTCTTC. Translating gives CASSLARYHEQFF.

The V call is TRBV9, the J call TRBJ1-1, with TRBD1 identical over 9 bases. Germline loops: CDR1 SGDLS, CDR2 YYNGEE. The J segment lost 3 bases and the V segment lost 4 bases, leaving 7 bases of the junction unmatched. There are 15 residues in the CDR3. CDR3: CASSPGDREDTEAFF. In nucleotides, the CDR3 is TGTGCCAGCAGCCCCGGGGACAGGGAAGACACTGAAGCTTTCTTT.

This clonotype appeared many times. V usage is TRBV7-6 and J usage is TRBJ2-3, with 9 positions matching TRBD2. The V segment lost 2 bases and the J segment 1 base; nucleotides outside the gene matches: 10. Germline CDR1 reads SGHVS; CDR2 reads FNYEAQ. CDR3 length: 18 residues. The CDR3 protein is CASSLQAGGPGGTDTQYF. CDR3 DNA sequence: TGTGCCAGCAGCTTACAAGCGGGGGGCCCCGGGGGCACAGATACGCAGTATTTT.

The rearrangement joins TRBV7-9 to TRBJ2-5, with no clear D. This CDR3 is built from 15 residues. V lost 2 bases and J lost 5, with 15 bases in between. Looked up from germline, CDR1 is SEHNR and CDR2 is FQNEAQ (reference sequence). Written as DNA, the CDR3 is TGTGCCAGCAGCTTACCCTATGGCAGTCGGGAGACCCAGTACTTC. Amino acid sequence: CASSLPYGSRETQYF.

This clonotype was seen only a few times. This sequence joins TRBV5-1 and TRBJ2-1, with D perhaps being TRBD1 or TRBD2 (5 bases each). V lost 0 bases, J lost 0 bases, and 10 bases lay in between. The germline V gene encodes CDR1 SGHRS and CDR2 YFSETQ. This CDR3 is 16 amino acids long. CDR3 sequence (DNA): TGCGCCAGCAGCTTGGGTCCAGGGAGCTCCTACAATGAGCAGTTCTTC. Translation gives CASSLGPGSSYNEQFF.

J is TRBJ2-1 and V is TRBV7-3; the D gene is possibly TRBD2 (5 bases). CDR1 SGHTA and CDR2 FQGTGA come from the germline V gene. The CDR3 runs to 13 residues. V lost 1 base and J lost 8, with 9 bases in between. Here the CDR3 reads CASSLNAGYEQFF. Here the CDR3 DNA reads TGTGCCAGCAGCTTAAACGCGGGCTATGAGCAGTTCTTC.

This clonotype showed up many times. The CDR3 region is CASSLPGTDTQYF. The CDR3 DNA reads as TGTGCCAGCAGCTTACCCGGCACAGATACGCAGTATTTT. The chain couples TRBV5-6 to TRBJ2-3; D call uncertain. Germline V gene sequence: CDR1 SGHDT, CDR2 YYEEEE. The CDR3 is made up of 13 amino acids. The V end lost 2 bases, the J end lost 1 base, and 5 bases lay between the germline ends.